The present T cell receptor beta chain was sequenced within a study of blood T cell repertoires in COVID-19. This CDR3 region has 15 residues. V lost 6 bases to trimming and J lost 1 base, with 15 bases between them. Profiling relied on immunoSEQ multiplex PCR, and the TCRdb table lists in-frame clones only, not all of them. The data show some 450,000 clones, around 88% seen once. Patients at the Seattle site were enrolled during active infection and followed longitudinally. The chain carries TRBV6-7 and TRBJ1-1, with D tentatively TRBD1 (6 bases). TRBV6-7 is given ORF status, its function remaining uncertain. The sample taken for sequencing was peripheral blood. This TCR was recovered from a woman in her 50s with COVID-19, enrolled during active disease. CDR3 sequence (DNA): TGTGCCAGCAGCCCGTCTCAGGGGAAGAACACTGAAGCTTTCTTT. This encodes CASSPSQGKNTEAFF.